This entry concerns a single T cell receptor (beta chain). Its recognized antigen is unknown. No much larger clonotype is one base removed from it; base qualities were not supplied. Per the publication, the time point label means: pretreatment peripheral blood. A cohort of about 30 patients with locally advanced or metastatic urothelial carcinoma, treated at Memorial Sloan Kettering on a trial protocol, was included. Peripheral blood mononuclear cells were collected pretreatment and during treatment, with between 1 and 8 total time points obtained per patient. The Qiagen DNeasy Blood extraction kit was used to purify genomic DNA from total PBMCs and from tumor samples. Collected pretreatment and during treatment, PBMCs were isolated and stored as previously described. The data derive from a study of PD-L1 blockade in urothelial cancer listed by TCRdb under 2017. Broadly, across the study: Every patient began therapy in 2014 and was given atezolizumab 1,200 mg intravenously every 3 weeks. Durable clinical benefit meant progression-free survival longer than 6 months, and TCR features were also tested against progression-free and overall survival. About 90% of the 29 patients were identified as males with urothelial cancer of bladder origin, and a prior smoking history was reported by 18 of 29 patients. An ECOG performance status of 0 or 1 was recorded for the patients, and 0 to 3 prior chemotherapy regimens had been received by the patients. Blood samples gave a median of about 150,000 T cells and approximately 81,000 unique TCRs, with a median clonality of 0.080. Nine patients achieved durable clinical benefit and some 21 did not. Pretreatment blood TCR-seq was available for nearly 30 patients, at least one posttreatment blood collection was obtained for 24 patients, and tumor TCR-seq was available for 24 patients. Pretreatment tumor samples, along with matched peripheral blood serially collected before and after atezolizumab treatment, were subjected to TCR sequencing. In the same patients who had TCR sequencing, pretreatment tumors also underwent whole exome sequencing and RNA sequencing. Blood samples were analyzed at two time points: 3 weeks after treatment start (second dose) and 6 weeks after treatment start. An exploratory multi-omic analysis was conducted of the somatic, immune and clinical correlates of response to PD-L1 blockade with atezolizumab in urothelial cancer.

Points the paper makes about the study in general: Because the sample size was small (n ≈ 28) and many of the analyses were exploratory, the results are meant to be hypothesis-generating. Patients with durable benefit showed greater expansion of tumor-associated TCR clones in peripheral blood 3 weeks after starting treatment (n ≈ 20, p = 0.022). A pretreatment peripheral blood TCR clonality below the median was linked to improved progression-free and overall survival.

CDR3 length: 14 amino acids, cysteine to phenylalanine. Of all the DNA, just the CDR3 is kept, 42 bases in frame from base 1. V is trimmed back by 11 bases and J by 1 base, and the junction contains 8 bases that no gene match accounts for. Reading the germline V gene (reference sequence) gives CDR1 MNHNY and CDR2 SVGAGI. Each PCR received spiked-in synthetic TCR analog templates so that absolute template abundance could be estimated from read counts. TCRbeta CDR3 regions were amplified from genomic DNA with bias-controlled V and J gene primers using the immunoSEQ assay. Rearranged TCRbeta segments were sequenced at approximately 20X coverage. As for the authors' bioinformatics: Clustering was used to correct sequencing errors, and CDR3s were annotated against IMGT so that V, D and J genes could be assigned. Downstream analyses used only productive TCRbeta rearrangements, leaving out any out-of-frame or stop-codon sequences. Clonality was calculated as one minus the Shannon entropy normalized by the log of the number of unique productive sequences. Clones differing between time points or between blood and tumor were identified using Fisher's exact test with Benjamini-Hochberg correction, with an adjusted p below 0.01 applied as the threshold. Imported from immuneACCESS, the table was reduced by TCRdb to in-frame sequences with V and J called. These copies leave out some clones; in studies compared against another copy, an unresolved V gene accounts for under half, and the cause of the remainder is not known. From that table come the V and J calls and clone size; the DNA was used to work out D and trimming. In this sample the table shows almost 90,000 clones, 84% of which occur a single time. The ten largest clones represent roughly 1.9% of the sample.

This TCR derives from a man aged 60 to 75 with urothelial cancer. The specimen comprised PBMCs, sampled around atezolizumab (anti-PD-L1) treatment. This sequence uses TRBV6-6 and TRBJ1-1; a stretch of 9 junction bases matches TRBD1. CDR3 region: CAGIQGARNTEAFF. In nucleotide form, the sequence is TGTGCCGGAATACAGGGGGCGAGGAACACTGAAGCTTTCTTT.